This TCR beta chain came from a study of T-cell reconstitution after alpha-beta-depleted transplantation in children. Study results and caveats: In patients about two months after transplant, alpha-beta T cells reportedly arose from several hundred expanded graft clones.

This clonotype has at least ten counts. Its cognate antigen is unknown. Preparation of the TCRbeta library involved a method that used unique molecular identifiers. TCRdb fed the PCR reads into MiXCR, producing one record per CDR3 protein. The profile shows around 450,000 distinct CDR3 sequences, 10% to 13% of them singletons. Sequences were derived from PBMCs, sampled before TCRalphabeta/CD19-depleted stem cell transplant. The sequence came from a child aged 2 to 9 with inherited bone marrow failure, due to receive a stem cell transplant.

This CDR3 reads CASPWAGSREAFF. For the CDR3, the DNA is TGTGCCAGTCCATGGGCGGGGTCTCGCGAAGCTTTCTTT. This chain uses TRBV27 with TRBJ1-1, with unresolved D. Trimming left V 9 bases short and J 8 bases short, with 19 bases between. The CDR3 length is 13 residues. Germline V gene data show CDR1 as MNHEY and CDR2 as SMNVEV (reference sequence).